A selection of T cell receptor beta chains follows, all from one sample in a study of T cells after yellow fever vaccination. Via MiXCR, TCRdb re-called the 5' RACE reads, giving one row per CDR3 protein. Here the sample spans some 300,000 distinct CDR3 sequences, 7.5% to 9% being singletons. The specimen was CD4+ T cells sorted from PBMCs, collected 5 days after the yellow fever booster vaccination. These receptor sequences come from a man in his late teens or twenties who received the YFV17D yellow fever vaccine. Each CDR3 is given with its conserved first and last residue. The D gene is left open where the match is weak. A clone size is listed for some rows: how often the clone was seen (once, few, many), or a class if it is expanded.

>TRBV5-1|few|TRBJ2-5|TRBD1
CASSFGDSQETQYF
TGCGCCAGCAGCTTCGGGGACAGCCAAGAGACCCAGTACTTC
>TRBV5-1|-|TRBJ2-3|TRBD2
CASSWKRGNTDTQYF
TGCGCCAGCAGCTGGAAGCGGGGGAACACAGATACGCAGTATTTT
>TRBV27|-|TRBJ2-3|TRBD2
CASINTFLGLVTDTQYF
TGTGCCAGCATCAACACTTTTCTGGGACTAGTGACAGATACGCAGTATTTT
>TRBV7-3|-|TRBJ1-6|-
CASSRNRDSPLHF
TGTGCCAGCAGCAGAAACAGGGATTCACCCCTCCACTTT
>TRBV7-9|few|TRBJ2-1|-
CASSSREQASLYNEQFF
TGTGCCAGCAGCTCTCGGGAACAGGCAAGCCTTTACAATGAGCAGTTCTTC
>TRBV21-1|-|TRBJ2-5|-
CASSRTGVETQYF
TGTGCCAGCAGCCGGACAGGGGTGGAGACCCAGTACTTC
>TRBV28|-|TRBJ1-1|-
CASRSNLLEAFF
TGTGCCAGCAGGAGTAATTTGCTTGAAGCTTTCTTT
>TRBV4-2|-|TRBJ1-4|-
CASSQDPERGATNEKLFF
TGTGCCAGCAGCCAAGATCCGGAGCGTGGGGCCACTAATGAAAAACTGTTTTTT
>TRBV12-3/TRBV12-4|few|TRBJ2-3|-
CASTRDSTDTQYF
TGTGCCAGCACCCGGGACAGCACAGATACGCAGTATTTT
>TRBV4-2|-|TRBJ2-7|-
CASSEAGPGAYEQYF
TGTGCCAGCAGTGAAGCGGGTCCGGGGGCCTACGAGCAGTACTTC
>TRBV12-3/TRBV12-4|few|TRBJ1-1|-
CASSLRGRPEAFF
TGTGCCAGCAGTTTAAGGGGGAGACCTGAAGCTTTCTTT
>TRBV23-1|-|TRBJ2-2|-
CATETTEEGCFTGELFF
TGCGCCACCGAGACGACAGAAGAAGGGTGCTTCACCGGGGAGCTGTTTTTT
>TRBV7-6|many|TRBJ1-4|-
CASSPSGEGANEKLFF
TGTGCCAGCAGCCCCTCCGGGGAGGGGGCTAATGAAAAACTGTTTTTT
>TRBV5-4|-|TRBJ2-5|TRBD1
CASNSGTGLQETQYF
TGTGCCAGCAATTCCGGGACAGGACTCCAAGAGACCCAGTACTTC
>TRBV7-2|few|TRBJ2-4|-
CASSSGSLNIQYF
TGTGCCAGCAGCTCTGGGAGTTTAAACATTCAGTACTTC
>TRBV7-9|few|TRBJ2-5|-
CASSWTVQETQYF
TGTGCCAGCAGCTGGACGGTTCAAGAGACCCAGTACTTC
>TRBV19|-|TRBJ2-1|-
CASINAGRDNEQFF
TGTGCCAGTATTAACGCCGGCAGGGACAATGAGCAGTTCTTC
>TRBV20-1|few|TRBJ2-7|-
CSASGGSEQYF
TGCAGTGCTAGCGGTGGGTCCGAGCAGTACTTC
>TRBV7-2|few|TRBJ1-5|TRBD1
CASSVSTGGNQPQHF
TGTGCCAGCAGCGTCTCGACAGGGGGCAATCAGCCCCAGCATTTT
>TRBV20-1|few|TRBJ1-4|TRBD1
CSARPVGTGGHEKLFF
TGCAGTGCTAGGCCCGTGGGGACAGGGGGCCATGAAAAACTGTTTTTT
>TRBV7-2|few|TRBJ1-1|-
CASSFRTATEAFF
TGTGCCAGCAGCTTTCGGACAGCCACCGAAGCTTTCTTT
>TRBV5-6|few|TRBJ2-5|-
CASSSLARQETQYF
TGTGCCAGCAGCTCACTAGCACGCCAAGAGACCCAGTACTTC
>TRBV5-1|-|TRBJ2-2|TRBD2
CASNQIEASGGLNTGELFF
TGCGCCAGCAACCAGATCGAGGCTAGCGGGGGCTTGAACACCGGGGAGCTGTTTTTT
>TRBV12-3/TRBV12-4|few|TRBJ2-1|-
CASTLTEYNEQFF
TGTGCCAGCACCTTGACGGAGTACAATGAGCAGTTCTTC
>TRBV6-2/TRBV6-3|-|TRBJ2-1|TRBD2
CASSPGLAGGPNEQFF
TGTGCCAGCAGCCCTGGACTAGCGGGGGGTCCCAATGAGCAGTTCTTC
>TRBV5-1|many|TRBJ2-3|TRBD2
CASSPSTSGARTDTQYF
TGCGCCAGCAGCCCCTCGACTAGCGGGGCCCGCACAGATACGCAGTATTTT
>TRBV4-1|-|TRBJ2-3|-
CASSHLGGGGNTDTQYF
TGCGCCAGCAGCCACCTTGGGGGCGGGGGCAACACAGATACGCAGTATTTT
>TRBV6-1|few|TRBJ2-2|TRBD1
CASSQRTGGSGELFF
TGTGCCAGCAGTCAGCGGACAGGGGGCTCCGGGGAGCTGTTTTTT
>TRBV4-1|few|TRBJ2-1|-
CASSGGIIISYNEQFF
TGCGCCAGCAGTGGGGGTATAATCATCTCCTACAATGAGCAGTTCTTC
>TRBV20-1|-|TRBJ1-4|-
CSARTGTGAEKLFF
TGCAGTGCTAGAACGGGGACTGGGGCTGAAAAACTGTTTTTT
>TRBV7-2|many|TRBJ2-3|-
CASSFQGGATPTDTQYF
TGTGCCAGCAGCTTTCAAGGCGGGGCGACACCCACAGATACGCAGTATTTT
>TRBV18|-|TRBJ1-1|-
CASSPRQPNTEAFF
TGTGCCAGCTCACCACGACAGCCGAACACTGAAGCTTTCTTT
>TRBV11-3|few|TRBJ1-1|-
CASSLEPEGEAEAFF
TGTGCCAGCAGCTTAGAGCCGGAAGGGGAAGCGGAAGCTTTCTTT
>TRBV5-1|few|TRBJ1-1|-
CASSPRTEKPKAFF
TGCGCCAGCAGCCCGCGGACGGAGAAGCCTAAAGCTTTCTTT
>TRBV6-5|-|TRBJ1-5|-
CASSYSGKGRDSNQPQHF
TGTGCCAGCAGTTACTCGGGGAAGGGCAGGGATAGCAATCAGCCCCAGCATTTT
>TRBV2|few|TRBJ1-5|-
CASRGVFSQPQHF
TGTGCCAGCAGGGGAGTCTTCAGTCAGCCCCAGCATTTT
>TRBV28|-|TRBJ1-5|-
CASSFPPDQPQHF
TGTGCCAGCAGTTTCCCCCCAGATCAGCCCCAGCATTTT
>TRBV19|-|TRBJ2-2|-
CASGQGWAGELFF
TGTGCCAGTGGGCAGGGATGGGCCGGGGAGCTGTTTTTT
>TRBV5-1|-|TRBJ1-4|-
CASSLQTGKNEKLFF
TGCGCCAGCAGCCTTCAGACAGGCAAAAATGAAAAACTGTTTTTT
>TRBV29-1|few|TRBJ2-5|-
CSVIEAIGTQYF
TGCAGCGTTATCGAAGCTATAGGAACCCAGTACTTC
>TRBV7-2|-|TRBJ1-6|-
CASSLPNSPLHF
TGTGCCAGCAGCTTGCCCAATTCACCCCTCCACTTT
>TRBV30|many|TRBJ1-6|-
CAWSSLQNSPLHF
TGTGCCTGGAGTTCACTACAGAATTCACCCCTCCACTTT
>TRBV20-1|few|TRBJ2-3|-
CSARDWRIGYRTDTQYF
TGCAGTGCTAGAGATTGGCGCATCGGGTATAGGACAGATACGCAGTATTTT
>TRBV5-1|-|TRBJ2-1|-
CASSPNRAGNEQFF
TGCGCCAGCAGCCCAAACAGGGCCGGGAATGAGCAGTTCTTC
>TRBV20-1|-|TRBJ2-2|-
CSARDMGSGELFF
TGCAGTGCTAGAGATATGGGGTCCGGGGAGCTGTTTTTT
>TRBV6-5|-|TRBJ2-5|-
CASSKPGAETQYF
TGTGCCAGCAGTAAACCGGGCGCTGAGACCCAGTACTTC
>TRBV7-3|few|TRBJ2-5|-
CASSPLGGKETQYF
TGTGCCAGCAGCCCGCTGGGCGGGAAAGAGACCCAGTACTTC
>TRBV6-5|many|TRBJ1-2|TRBD1
CASTRTGGYGYTF
TGTGCCAGCACCAGGACAGGGGGCTATGGCTACACCTTC
>TRBV29-1|few|TRBJ1-5|-
CSVAWRGQPQHF
TGCAGCGTTGCGTGGAGGGGCCAGCCCCAGCATTTT
>TRBV5-4|-|TRBJ1-6|-
CASSLRGDSPLHF
TGTGCCAGCAGCTTACGGGGGGATTCACCCCTCCACTTT
>TRBV5-1|many|TRBJ1-1|-
CASSRRQERTEAFF
TGCGCCAGCAGCAGAAGACAGGAAAGAACTGAAGCTTTCTTT
>TRBV7-2|many|TRBJ1-2|TRBD1
CASRPPDRAYGYTF
TGTGCCAGCAGACCTCCGGACAGGGCCTATGGCTACACCTTC
>TRBV7-2|few|TRBJ1-4|-
CASSLHRTENEKLFF
TGTGCCAGCAGCTTACACCGTACAGAAAATGAAAAACTGTTTTTT